One sample yielded the 3 T cell receptor beta chains listed below, sequenced in a study of T-cell reconstitution after alpha-beta-depleted transplantation in children. As it was prepared, the TCRbeta library received unique molecular identifiers. TCRdb reprocessed the PCR reads with MiXCR, giving one entry per CDR3 protein. The sample records 530,000 or so distinct CDR3 sequences, 25% to 30% being singletons. The starting material was PBMCs, obtained before TCRalphabeta/CD19-depleted stem cell transplant. All receptors derive from a boy under two years old with Wiskott-Aldrich syndrome, due to receive a stem cell transplant.

J is TRBJ2-5 and V is TRBV10-3; 7 bases agree with TRBD1. V lost 0 bases, J lost 2 bases, and 6 bases stayed unmatched. The CDR3 covers 16 residues. CDR1 ENHRY and CDR2 SYGVKD come from the germline V gene. The CDR3 bases are TGTGCCATCAGTGAGTCTCGGACAGGACCACAAGAGACCCAGTACTTC. Translated: CAISESRTGPQETQYF.

The chain has TRBV7-2 and TRBJ1-4; 8 nucleotides match TRBD1. CDR1 SGHTA and CDR2 FQGNSA come from the germline V gene. This CDR3 contains 14 residues. Unmatched junction bases numbered 8, after V lost 6 bases and J lost 8 bases. In DNA, the CDR3 is TGTGCCAGCAGTAGTGACAGGGGTAGAGAAAAACTGTTTTTT. Its protein is CASSSDRGREKLFF.

The J gene is TRBJ2-1, the V gene TRBV20-1; TRBD2 aligns across 8 bases. Germline-derived CDR1 and CDR2 are DFQATT and SNEGSKA (reference sequence). The CDR3 consists of 16 residues. With V trimmed by 1 base and J by 6 bases, 11 bases remained unmatched. DNA of the CDR3: TGCAGTGCTAGAGGTGGTAGTGCGGGAGGTAGCAATGAGCAGTTCTTC. It translates to CSARGGSAGGSNEQFF.